This T cell receptor beta chain was found in a study of blood T cell repertoires in COVID-19. In the authors' methods: Nucleated cell number was recorded as an estimate derived from reference gene primer amplification. Here immunoSEQ multiplex PCR was the method, and the copy in TCRdb shows in-frame clones only, minus some. The V and J calls and the clone size are those of that table, but D and trimming were determined from the DNA. Seen here are 350,000 to 400,000 clones, roughly 84% observed once, and the top ten hold under 3%. The CDR3 runs to 15 residues. CDR1 SGHNT and CDR2 YYREEE come from the germline V gene (reference sequence). V dropped 2 bases and J dropped 3; count of bases not matched to a gene: 8. Across about two dozen US areas, participants ranged in age from roughly 18 to 95 years. Recovered status applied to Cohort 3 donors who had two consecutive negative PCRs. It also applied to those with clearance or with symptom resolution.

The receptor was isolated from a woman in her thirties who had recovered from COVID-19. The J gene is TRBJ2-7, the V gene TRBV5-4, with 7 bases aligning to TRBD2. The sequencing sample was made of PBMCs or T cells enriched from blood (not recorded which). CDR3 DNA: TGTGCCAGCAGCTTTGGTGGGGGGGTCGACTACGAGCAGTACTTC. It codes for CASSFGGGVDYEQYF.